One and the same sample provided the 32 T cell receptor beta chains below, sequenced in a study of T cell changes during pregnancy in multiple sclerosis. Profiled with immunoSEQ multiplex PCR; TCRdb holds only in-frame clones, not every one. This table holds approximately 69,000 clones, about 92% found once. Sample: peripheral blood, taken in the second trimester of pregnancy. These receptors were collected from a female donor in good health, enrolled as a control in a pregnancy study.

The chain joins TRBV12-5 to TRBJ1-1, with a possible D match to TRBD1 (6 bases). Germline CDR1 reads LGHNT; CDR2 reads FRNRAP. V lost 3 bases and J lost 8, with 7 bases in between. This CDR3 comprises 11 residues. The CDR3 loop reads CASGLGGEAFF. In nucleotides, the CDR3 is TGTGCTAGTGGTTTAGGGGGAGAAGCTTTCTTT. Variable domain in full (rest from reference TRBV12-5 and TRBJ1-1): DARVTQTPRHKVTEMGQEVTMRCQPILGHNTVFWYRQTMMQGLELLAYFRNRAPLDDSGMPKDRFSAEMPDATLATLKIQPSEPRDSAVYFCASGLGGEAFFGQGTRLTVV.

The chain combines TRBV6-1 with TRBJ1-2; TRBD1 agrees at 9 bases. The length of the CDR3 is 16 residues. Germline CDR1 MNHNS, CDR2 SASEGT. The trim removed 3 bases at V and 5 bases at J, leaving 10 bases unmatched. The CDR3 loop is CASSDYTGGRGYGYTF. In DNA form, the CDR3 reads TGTGCCAGCAGTGACTACACAGGGGGCAGAGGGTATGGCTACACCTTC.

V is TRBV4-1 and J is TRBJ1-2, with no clear D. V was shortened by 0 bases and J by 8 bases, with 10 bases between the two germline ends. The CDR3 extends over 13 amino acids. Germline CDR1 MGHRA, CDR2 YSYEKL. The CDR3 DNA sequence: TGCGCCAGCAGCCAAGAAACTTCCGGGGGCTACACCTTC. This translates into CASSQETSGGYTF.

As concerns this clone: The junction and the germline gene differ at one end; a read error may be behind it. The V and J genes are TRBV4-1 and TRBJ2-7; 14 bases map to TRBD2. Germline V gene data show CDR1 as MGHRA and CDR2 as YSYEKL. There are 17 residues in the CDR3. In DNA, the CDR3 is TGCGCCAGCAGCCAAGGACTAGCGGGGGGGCGGTCCTCCGAGCAGTACTTC. It codes for CASSQGLAGGRSSEQYF.

V is TRBV7-9 and J is TRBJ2-1, with D perhaps matching TRBD2 (6 bases). Trimming removed 10 bases from V and 4 bases from J, with 23 bases in between. CDR3 size: 16 residues. Germline V gene sequence: CDR1 SEHNR, CDR2 FQNEAQ (reference sequence). CDR3 DNA: TGTGCCACCCAGGGAAGACGGGGAGGAAAATACAATGAGCAGTTCTTC. Translating gives CATQGRRGGKYNEQFF.

This chain uses TRBV6-6 with TRBJ2-7; a weak D match, TRBD2 (8 bases). In germline, CDR1 is MNHNY, CDR2 SVGAGI (reference sequence). The ends were cut back, 5 bases at V and 1 base at J, with 12 bases in the middle. The CDR3 contains 14 residues. This chain's CDR3 is CASSRGGQSYEQYF. CDR3 DNA: TGTGCCAGCAGTCGGGGGGGACAGTCCTACGAGCAGTACTTC.

This chain joins TRBV7-9 and TRBJ1-4; D is perhaps TRBD1 (6 bases). CDR1 and CDR2 from the germline V gene are SEHNR and FQNEAQ (reference sequence). The CDR3 loop spans 16 amino acids. V lost 4 bases, J lost 2 bases, and 14 bases lay in between. CDR3 in amino acids: CASSSNRDSTNEKLFF. For the CDR3, the DNA is TGTGCCAGCAGCTCCAACAGGGATTCTACTAATGAAAAACTGTTTTTT.

For this clone: This specimen includes other DNA sequences encoding the same CDR3. The chain joins TRBV4-3 to TRBJ1-2; TRBD1 is a possible D gene (5 bases). CDR3 length: 15 amino acids. Trimming removed 0 bases from V and 4 bases from J, with 12 bases in between. Germline V gene lookup returns CDR1 LGHNA and CDR2 YSLEER. DNA for the CDR3: TGCGCCAGCAGCCAAGATCGTAGGGGAGGCTATGGCTACACCTTC. Its protein product is CASSQDRRGGYGYTF.

The V and J genes are TRBV7-9 and TRBJ2-2; 11 bases agree with TRBD2. This CDR3 spans 15 amino acids. Trimming took 3 bases from V and 4 from J; bases not matched to a gene: 1. Germline lookup yields CDR1 SEHNR and CDR2 FQNEAQ (reference sequence). CDR3 nucleotide sequence: TGTGCCAGCAGCTTGCTAGCGGGGGGCACCGGGGAGCTGTTTTTT. It specifies CASSLLAGGTGELFF.

This clone appeared once. The chain combines TRBV25-1 with TRBJ1-4; perhaps TRBD1 as D (6 bases). The V and J ends lost 3 bases and 8 bases respectively, with 16 bases between them. Looked up from germline, CDR1 is MGHDK and CDR2 is SYGVNS. This CDR3 comprises 15 residues. The CDR3 DNA follows: TGTGCCAGCAGTGATGAAGAGGGGGTAGGAGAAAAACTGTTTTTT. Translated: CASSDEEGVGEKLFF.

J is TRBJ1-5 and V is TRBV2; TRBD1 might be the D (6 bases). The CDR3 spans 16 residues. Germline V gene data show CDR1 as SNHLY and CDR2 as FYNNEI. The ends were cut back, 6 bases at V and 3 bases at J, with 18 bases in the middle. CDR3 in amino acids: CASSQGHTTNNQPQHF. The CDR3, as DNA: TGTGCCAGCAGCCAGGGACATACCACGAACAATCAGCCCCAGCATTTT. Looking up the rest from reference TRBV2 and TRBJ1-5 gives the full variable domain: EPEVTQTPSHQVTQMGQEVILRCVPISNHLYFYWYRQILGQKVEFLVSFYNNEISEKSEIFDDQFSVERPDGSNFTLKIRSTKLEDSAMYFCASSQGHTTNNQPQHFGDGTRLSIL.

The CDR3 region has the DNA TGTGCCAGCAGCCCGAGTATTGGAGGGGGCAGAGTGAACACTGAAGCTTTCTTT. Its translation is CASSPSIGGGRVNTEAFF. The chain joins TRBV11-2 to TRBJ1-1, with 7 bases lining up with TRBD1. The V gene end was trimmed by 5 bases and the J gene end by 0 bases; junction bases not matched to a gene: 15. The CDR3 is made up of 18 amino acids. Germline loops: CDR1 SGHAT, CDR2 FQNNGV.

J is TRBJ1-2 and V is TRBV19, with a possible D match to TRBD1 (6 bases). Per germline, CDR1 LNHDA and CDR2 SQIVND (reference sequence). Between the trimmed V and J ends, which lost 10 bases and 4 bases, there was a span of 13 bases. The CDR3 length is 12 residues. CDR3 loop: CATYDRPYGYTF. The CDR3 nucleotides are TGTGCCACCTACGACAGGCCCTATGGCTACACCTTC.

Notes on this clone: The identical CDR3 is also encoded by other nucleotide sequences in the sample. The chain employs TRBV5-1 and TRBJ1-4; 9 bases map to TRBD1. Trimming cost V 5 bases and J 7 bases; bases outside gene matches: 9. This CDR3 is 15 amino acids long. Germline loops: CDR1 SGHRS, CDR2 YFSETQ. In DNA form, the CDR3 reads TGCGCCAGCAGTCCCGGAGGGGGACAGGGTGAAAAACTGTTTTTT. Translating gives CASSPGGGQGEKLFF.

This clone was seen a single time. The genes are TRBV2 and TRBJ2-5; 10 bases map to TRBD2. The CDR3 is 15 residues long. J lost 1 base, V lost 2 bases, and 1 base had no gene match. Germline V gives CDR1 SNHLY, CDR2 FYNNEI. Here the CDR3 DNA reads TGTGCCAGCAGTGAACCTAGCGGGGGCCAAGAGACCCAGTACTTC. Amino acid sequence: CASSEPSGGQETQYF.

Regarding this clone: Other nucleotide sequences from this sample produce the same CDR3. The chain links TRBV5-1 to TRBJ2-7; weak D call: TRBD1 (6 bases). V was trimmed by 4 bases and J by 7 bases, leaving 15 bases between them. This CDR3 region has 13 residues. Germline lookup yields CDR1 SGHRS and CDR2 YFSETQ. The CDR3 DNA follows: TGCGCCAGCAGCCTGGCCGTAGGGACAGAGCAGTACTTC. Amino acid sequence: CASSLAVGTEQYF.

This clone was seen more than once but under ten times. The chain uses TRBV6-6 and TRBJ2-2, with D perhaps TRBD2 (5 bases). Germline CDR1 MNHNY, CDR2 SVGAGI (reference sequence). V was trimmed by 2 bases and J by 7 bases, leaving 11 bases between them. This CDR3 contains 14 residues. The CDR3 region is CASSYGPSSGELFF. Written as DNA, the CDR3 is TGTGCCAGCAGTTACGGGCCTAGCAGCGGGGAGCTGTTTTTT.

The chain combines TRBV6-5 with TRBJ1-1; D call uncertain. Per the germline V gene, CDR1 is MNHEY and CDR2 is SVGAGI. CDR3 length: 15 amino acids. Trimming stripped 6 bases from V and 1 base from J, with 15 bases between. CDR3 DNA sequence: TGTGCCAGCAGGCCCGAGGGAAAGTGGAACACTGAAGCTTTCTTT. Protein product: CASRPEGKWNTEAFF.

The chain joins TRBV14 to TRBJ1-6; 8 bases line up with TRBD1. V trimming: 7 bases; J trimming: 9 bases; junction bases outside the gene matches: 11. The CDR3 has 15 amino acids. Germline CDR1 reads SGHDN; CDR2 reads FVKESK. For the CDR3, the DNA is TGTGCCAGCAAGGGTGGACAGGGCAATAGTTCACCCCTCCACTTT. Translated, it gives CASKGGQGNSSPLHF. The full variable domain, rest sourced from reference TRBV14 and TRBJ1-6, is EAGVTQFPSHSVIEKGQTVTLRCDPISGHDNLYWYRRVMGKEIKFLLHFVKESKQDESGMPNNRFLAERTGGTYSTLKVQPAELEDSGVYFCASKGGQGNSSPLHFGNGTRLTVT.

The chain couples TRBV11-1 to TRBJ2-7, with 9 nucleotides matching TRBD1. The CDR3 is 15 amino acids. CDR1 is SGHAT and CDR2 is FQDESV in the germline V gene (reference sequence). V was pared by 10 bases and J by 2 bases, with 12 bases of the junction left unmatched. This chain's CDR3 is CATHKGTGGTYEQYF. The CDR3 nucleotides are TGTGCCACTCACAAGGGAACAGGGGGCACCTACGAGCAGTACTTC.

The gene calls are TRBV28 and TRBJ1-5; 8 bases fit TRBD1. The CDR3 contains 18 residues. J gave up 3 bases and V 3 bases, and 13 bases lay outside the gene matches. Germline V gene sequence: CDR1 MDHEN, CDR2 SYDVKM. DNA for the CDR3: TGTGCCAGCAGTTTCCCCTCCCGACAGGGGACATTCAATCAGCCCCAGCATTTT. Translating gives CASSFPSRQGTFNQPQHF.

This chain connects TRBV11-2 to TRBJ1-1; no clear D gene. V was clipped by 5 bases and J by 9 bases, with 13 bases between them. The germline V gene encodes CDR1 SGHAT and CDR2 FQNNGV. The CDR3 has 12 residues. The CDR3 protein is CASSPSNGKAFF. The CDR3 region has the DNA TGTGCCAGCAGCCCGTCGAACGGTAAAGCTTTCTTT.

The gene calls are TRBV7-9 and TRBJ1-2; TRBD1 agrees at 9 bases. This CDR3 has 16 amino acids. After removal of 7 bases from V and 5 bases from J, the junction contained 14 bases not matched to a gene. Per the germline V gene, CDR1 is SEHNR and CDR2 is FQNEAQ (reference sequence). DNA of the CDR3: TGTGCCAGCACCACGGCGGCGGGACAGGGACGGTATGGCTACACCTTC. This gives the protein CASTTAAGQGRYGYTF.

The chain carries TRBV28 and TRBJ1-4; a possible D gene is TRBD1 (6 bases). Germline V lookup: CDR1 MDHEN, CDR2 SYDVKM. Trimming left V 8 bases short and J 6 bases short, with 19 bases between. The CDR3 spans 15 residues. The CDR3 DNA reads TGTGCCAGCGGCAAACGGGGGGGCCGATATGAAAAACTGTTTTTT. Encoded protein: CASGKRGGRYEKLFF.

The V call is TRBV15, the J call TRBJ2-7, with TRBD2 as a possible D gene (6 bases). Trimming removed 3 bases at V and 2 bases at J, with 17 bases between. Germline CDR1 is LNHNV and CDR2 is YYDKDF (reference sequence). The CDR3 extends over 16 amino acids. CDR3 DNA sequence: TGTGCCACCAGCAGTAAGAGGTGGGGGGACCCCTACGAGCAGTACTTC. Translated: CATSSKRWGDPYEQYF.

The V and J genes are TRBV7-8 and TRBJ2-2; no clear D gene. The CDR3 is 13 residues long. The V gene's germline CDR1 is SGHVS and CDR2 FQNEAQ. Trimming left V 1 base short and J 5 bases short, with 5 bases between. CDR3 loop: CASSLGGTGELFF. In nucleotides, the CDR3 is TGTGCCAGCAGCTTAGGAGGAACCGGGGAGCTGTTTTTT.

This chain links TRBV4-1 with TRBJ2-3; 7 bases agree with TRBD2. The CDR3 length is 14 residues. Germline V CDR1 and CDR2: MGHRA, YSYEKL. Trimming cost V 6 bases and J 2 bases; bases outside gene matches: 5. The CDR3 DNA reads as TGCGCCAGCAGATGGGGGGGGTCCACAGATACGCAGTATTTT. It specifies CASRWGGSTDTQYF.

The chain combines TRBV7-9 with TRBJ1-6, with 8 nucleotides matching TRBD1. CDR1 is SEHNR and CDR2 is FQNEAQ in the germline V gene (reference sequence). This CDR3 has 16 amino acids. J gave up 6 bases and V 5 bases, and 9 bases lay outside the gene matches. This CDR3 is CASSGGVGQGNSPLHF. In nucleotides, the CDR3 is TGTGCCAGCAGCGGAGGCGTAGGACAGGGTAATTCACCCCTCCACTTT.

The chain joins TRBV19 to TRBJ1-5, with D maybe TRBD1 (5 bases). Trimming took 3 bases from V and 7 from J, leaving 13 bases between them. Germline V gives CDR1 LNHDA, CDR2 SQIVND (reference sequence). The CDR3 length is 14 residues. The CDR3 region has the DNA TGTGCCAGTAGTATTTTCCGGGGGTTCCAGCCCCAGCATTTT. Its translation: CASSIFRGFQPQHF.

This clone was seen only once. The rearrangement uses TRBV5-6 and TRBJ1-2; TRBD1 aligns across 8 bases. The germline CDR1 and CDR2 sequences are SGHDT and YYEEEE. The CDR3 contains 14 residues. The J segment lost 2 bases and the V segment lost 2 bases, leaving 2 bases of the junction unmatched. CDR3 amino acids: CASSFRGRNYGYTF. The CDR3 DNA reads as TGTGCCAGCAGCTTCAGGGGGCGAAACTATGGCTACACCTTC.

This clone was seen once. The chain recombines TRBV27 with TRBJ1-1, with D possibly being TRBD1 (5 bases). The germline gives CDR1 MNHEY, CDR2 SMNVEV (reference sequence). The germline V and J ends were trimmed by 7 bases and 6 bases, with 18 bases remaining between them. The CDR3 loop spans 14 amino acids. The CDR3 DNA is TGTGCCAGCACCGACTCCAGGGTCGGGTCTGAAGCTTTCTTT. This encodes CASTDSRVGSEAFF.

The rearrangement links TRBV29-1 to TRBJ1-5; tentative D call: TRBD1 (6 bases). The CDR3 totals 14 residues. V was pared by 6 bases and J by 2 bases, with 14 bases between. Per the germline V gene, CDR1 is SQVTM and CDR2 is ANQGSEA. For the CDR3, the DNA is TGCAGCGTAAAGAGGGCAGGGGGCAATCAGCCCCAGCATTTT. Amino acid sequence: CSVKRAGGNQPQHF.